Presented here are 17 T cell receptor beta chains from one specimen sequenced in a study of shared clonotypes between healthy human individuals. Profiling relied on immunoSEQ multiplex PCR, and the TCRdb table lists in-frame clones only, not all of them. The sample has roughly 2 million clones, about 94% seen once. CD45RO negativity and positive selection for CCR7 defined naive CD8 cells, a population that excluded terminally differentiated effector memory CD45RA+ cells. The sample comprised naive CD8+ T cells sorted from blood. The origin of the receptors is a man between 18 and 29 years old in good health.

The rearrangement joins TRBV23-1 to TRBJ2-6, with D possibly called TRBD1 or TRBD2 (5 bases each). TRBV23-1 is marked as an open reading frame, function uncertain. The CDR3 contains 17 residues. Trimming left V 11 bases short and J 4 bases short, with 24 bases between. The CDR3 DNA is TGCGCCGCATTGGGGCGGTCCCCACTAGGAGGGGCCAACGTCCTGACTTTC. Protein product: CAALGRSPLGGANVLTF.

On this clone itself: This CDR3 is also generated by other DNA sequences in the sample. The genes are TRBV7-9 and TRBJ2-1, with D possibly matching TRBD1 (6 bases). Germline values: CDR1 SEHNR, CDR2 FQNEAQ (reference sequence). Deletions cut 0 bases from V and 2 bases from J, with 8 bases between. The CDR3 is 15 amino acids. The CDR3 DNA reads TGTGCCAGCAGCTTAGCCCAGGGGACCTACAATGAGCAGTTCTTC. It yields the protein CASSLAQGTYNEQFF.

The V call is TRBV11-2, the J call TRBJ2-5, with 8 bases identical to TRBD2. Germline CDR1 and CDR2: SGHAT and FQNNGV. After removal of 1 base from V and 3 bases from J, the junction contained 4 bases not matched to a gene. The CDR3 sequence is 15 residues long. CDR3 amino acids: CASSLGGGNEETQYF. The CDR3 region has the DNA TGTGCCAGCAGCTTAGGCGGGGGGAATGAAGAGACCCAGTACTTC.

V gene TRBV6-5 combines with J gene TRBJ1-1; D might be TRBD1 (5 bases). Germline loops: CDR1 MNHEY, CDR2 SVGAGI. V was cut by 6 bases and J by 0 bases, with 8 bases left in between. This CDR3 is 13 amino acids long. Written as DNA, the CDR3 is TGTGCCAGCAGGGAGACAGTGAACACTGAAGCTTTCTTT. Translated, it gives CASRETVNTEAFF.

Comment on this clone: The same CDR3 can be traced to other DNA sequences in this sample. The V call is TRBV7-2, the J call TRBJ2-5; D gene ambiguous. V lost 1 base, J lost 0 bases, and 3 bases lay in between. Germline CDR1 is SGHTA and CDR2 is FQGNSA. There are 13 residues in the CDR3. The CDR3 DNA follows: TGTGCCAGCAGCTTAGTGGACCAAGAGACCCAGTACTTC. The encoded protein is CASSLVDQETQYF.

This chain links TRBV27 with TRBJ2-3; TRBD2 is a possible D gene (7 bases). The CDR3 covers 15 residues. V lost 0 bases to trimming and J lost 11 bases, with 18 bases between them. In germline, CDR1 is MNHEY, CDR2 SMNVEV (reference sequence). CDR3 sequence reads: CASSLSGGARREQYF. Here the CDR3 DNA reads TGTGCCAGCAGTTTATCGGGGGGGGCGCGGAGGGAGCAGTATTTT.

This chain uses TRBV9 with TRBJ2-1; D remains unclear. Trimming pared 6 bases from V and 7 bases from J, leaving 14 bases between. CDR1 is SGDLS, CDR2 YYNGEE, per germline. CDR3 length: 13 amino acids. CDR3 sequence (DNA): TGTGCCAGCACCACGTACGGTGTGAATGAGCAGTTCTTC. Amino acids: CASTTYGVNEQFF.

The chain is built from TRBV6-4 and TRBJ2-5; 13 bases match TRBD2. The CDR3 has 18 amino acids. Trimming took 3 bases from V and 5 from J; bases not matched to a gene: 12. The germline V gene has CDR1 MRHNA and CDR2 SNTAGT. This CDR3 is CASSESLAGGPDGETQYF. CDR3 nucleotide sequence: TGTGCCAGCAGTGAATCACTAGCGGGAGGGCCGGATGGCGAGACCCAGTACTTC.

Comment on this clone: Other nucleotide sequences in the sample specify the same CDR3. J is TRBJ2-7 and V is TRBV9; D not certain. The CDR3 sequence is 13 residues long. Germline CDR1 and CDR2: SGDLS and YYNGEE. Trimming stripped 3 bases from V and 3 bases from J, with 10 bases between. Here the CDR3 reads CASSGGTDYEQYF. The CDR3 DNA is TGTGCCAGCAGCGGTGGCACCGACTACGAGCAGTACTTC.

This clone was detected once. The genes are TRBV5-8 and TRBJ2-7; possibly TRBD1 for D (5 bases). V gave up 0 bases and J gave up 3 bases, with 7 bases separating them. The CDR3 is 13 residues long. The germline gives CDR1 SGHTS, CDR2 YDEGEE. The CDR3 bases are TGTGCCAGCAGCTTGGGACAGCACTACGAGCAGTACTTC. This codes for CASSLGQHYEQYF. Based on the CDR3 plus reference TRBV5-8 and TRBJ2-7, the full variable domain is EAGVTQSPTHLIKTRGQQATLRCSPISGHTSVYWYQQALGLGLQFLLWYDEGEERNRGNFPPRFSGRQFPNYSSELNVNALELEDSALYLCASSLGQHYEQYFGPGTRLTVT.

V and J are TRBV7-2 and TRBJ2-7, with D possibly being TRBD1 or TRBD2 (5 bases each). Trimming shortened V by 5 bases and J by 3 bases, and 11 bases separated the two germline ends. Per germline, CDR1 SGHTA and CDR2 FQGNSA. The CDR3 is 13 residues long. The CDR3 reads CASSLGTFYEQYF. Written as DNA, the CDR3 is TGTGCCAGCAGCCTCGGGACGTTCTACGAGCAGTACTTC.

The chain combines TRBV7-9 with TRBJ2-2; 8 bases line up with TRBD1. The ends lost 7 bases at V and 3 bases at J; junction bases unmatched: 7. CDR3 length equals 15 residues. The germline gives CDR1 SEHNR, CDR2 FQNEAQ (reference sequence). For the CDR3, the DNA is TGTGCCAGCAACGAAGGACAGGGACACACCGGGGAGCTGTTTTTT. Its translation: CASNEGQGHTGELFF.

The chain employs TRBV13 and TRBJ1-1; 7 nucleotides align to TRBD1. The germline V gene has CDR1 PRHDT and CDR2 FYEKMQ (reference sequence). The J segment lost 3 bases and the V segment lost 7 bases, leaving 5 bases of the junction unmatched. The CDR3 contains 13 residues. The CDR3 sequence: CASNGRGDTEAFF. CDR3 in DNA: TGTGCCAGCAATGGCAGGGGGGACACTGAAGCTTTCTTT.

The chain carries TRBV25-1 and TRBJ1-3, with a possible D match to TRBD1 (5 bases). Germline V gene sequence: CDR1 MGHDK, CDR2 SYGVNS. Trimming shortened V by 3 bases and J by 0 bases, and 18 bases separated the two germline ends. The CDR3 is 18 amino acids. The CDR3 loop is CASSDGWGRADSGNTIYF. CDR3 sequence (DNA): TGTGCCAGCAGTGACGGGTGGGGCAGGGCCGACTCTGGAAACACCATATATTTT.

The CDR3 loop is CASAFTTVNTEAFF. The CDR3 nucleotides read TGTGCTAGTGCCTTTACGACAGTGAACACTGAAGCTTTCTTT. The chain uses TRBV12-5 and TRBJ1-1, with D possibly being TRBD1 (5 bases). Germline CDR1 and CDR2: LGHNT and FRNRAP. V was clipped by 7 bases and J by 0 bases, with 12 bases between them. This CDR3 contains 14 residues.

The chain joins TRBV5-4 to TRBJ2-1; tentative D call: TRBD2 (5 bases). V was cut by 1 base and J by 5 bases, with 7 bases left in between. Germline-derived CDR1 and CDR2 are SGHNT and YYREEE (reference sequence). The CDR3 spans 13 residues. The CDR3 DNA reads TGTGCCAGCAGCTTGAACGGGGACAATGAGCAGTTCTTC. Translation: CASSLNGDNEQFF.

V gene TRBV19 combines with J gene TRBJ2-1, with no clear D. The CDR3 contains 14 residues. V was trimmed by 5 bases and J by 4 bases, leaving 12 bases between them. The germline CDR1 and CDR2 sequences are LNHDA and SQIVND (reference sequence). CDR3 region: CASSFGVGYNEQFF. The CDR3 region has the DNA TGTGCCAGTAGTTTTGGAGTAGGATACAATGAGCAGTTCTTC. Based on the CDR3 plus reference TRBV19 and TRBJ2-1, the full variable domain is DGGITQSPKYLFRKEGQNVTLSCEQNLNHDAMYWYRQDPGQGLRLIYYSQIVNDFQKGDIAEGYSVSREKKESFPLTVTSAQKNPTAFYLCASSFGVGYNEQFFGPGTRLTVL.